These 10 T cell receptor beta chains came from one sample sequenced in a study of T-cell reconstitution after alpha-beta-depleted transplantation in children. Preparation of the TCRbeta library used unique molecular identifiers. TCRdb fed the PCR reads into MiXCR, producing one record per CDR3 protein. This repertoire shows about a million distinct CDR3 sequences, 25% to 30% found once; its top ten account for around 30%. The input for sequencing was PBMCs, mostly from graft donor cells, taken 360 days after TCRalphabeta/CD19-depleted stem cell transplant. These receptors were obtained from a boy under three years old who had a stem cell transplant for SCID, so the T cells may come from the graft donor.

The rearrangement joins TRBV2 to TRBJ1-3; 7 bases match TRBD1. CDR3 length: 15 amino acids. Unmatched junction bases numbered 6, after V lost 4 bases and J lost 3 bases. Germline-derived CDR1 and CDR2 are SNHLY and FYNNEI. This CDR3 is CASSGGWTGGNTIYF. The CDR3 DNA is TGTGCCAGCAGTGGGGGCTGGACAGGTGGAAACACCATATATTTT. The full variable domain, rest sourced from reference TRBV2 and TRBJ1-3, is EPEVTQTPSHQVTQMGQEVILRCVPISNHLYFYWYRQILGQKVEFLVSFYNNEISEKSEIFDDQFSVERPDGSNFTLKIRSTKLEDSAMYFCASSGGWTGGNTIYFGEGSWLTVV.

This clonotype has more than one count but fewer than ten. CDR3 nucleotide sequence: TGCAGTGCTAGCCTGCGGGGGGGCCGTGAGACCCAGTACTTC. Its protein product is CSASLRGGRETQYF. The chain recombines TRBV20-1 with TRBJ2-5, with TRBD2 identical over 9 bases. The germline V gene has CDR1 DFQATT and CDR2 SNEGSKA (reference sequence). V was clipped by 3 bases and J by 5 bases; unmatched bases: 7. This CDR3 contains 14 residues.

The sample holds many counts of this clonotype. The V gene is TRBV20-1, the J gene TRBJ2-7, with a weak D call TRBD1 (5 bases). With 3 bases removed from V and 1 base from J, the gap between germline ends came to 7 bases. Germline V lookup: CDR1 DFQATT, CDR2 SNEGSKA (reference sequence). The CDR3 is 12 residues long. The CDR3 bases are TGCAGTGCTAGTCAGGGATCCTACGAGCAGTACTTC. This encodes CSASQGSYEQYF.

V is TRBV9 and J is TRBJ2-7; D is unresolved. This CDR3 contains 14 residues. V lost 0 bases, J lost 0 bases, and 7 bases lay in between. Germline CDR1 SGDLS, CDR2 YYNGEE. CDR3 residues: CASSVGLYSYEQYF. The CDR3 DNA reads TGTGCCAGCAGCGTAGGTCTTTACTCCTACGAGCAGTACTTC. Full variable domain (remainder filled in from reference TRBV9 and TRBJ2-7): DSGVTQTPKHLITATGQRVTLRCSPRSGDLSVYWYQQSLDQGLQFLIQYYNGEERAKGNILERFSAQQFPDLHSELNLSSLELGDSALYFCASSVGLYSYEQYFGPGTRLTVT.

The chain has TRBV6-1 and TRBJ2-1; no firm D call. The germline V and J ends were trimmed by 5 bases and 0 bases, with 11 bases remaining between them. The CDR3 extends over 15 amino acids. Germline assignment: CDR1 MNHNS and CDR2 SASEGT. CDR3 in amino acids: CASSLSWSSYNEQFF. The CDR3 DNA is TGTGCCAGCAGTCTGTCATGGAGCTCCTACAATGAGCAGTTCTTC.

This clonotype was recorded a few times. The rearrangement uses TRBV6-5 and TRBJ2-7, with 8 nucleotides matching TRBD1. V trimming: 0 bases; J trimming: 3 bases; junction bases outside the gene matches: 4. CDR1 is MNHEY and CDR2 is SVGAGI in the germline V gene. The CDR3 length is 15 residues. Here the CDR3 reads CASSYSGTGIYEQYF. The CDR3 region has the DNA TGTGCCAGCAGTTACTCAGGGACAGGAATCTACGAGCAGTACTTC.

The chain couples TRBV15 to TRBJ2-1; no reliable D call. Germline CDR1 reads LNHNV; CDR2 reads YYDKDF (reference sequence). V shed 1 base and J shed 7 bases, with 5 bases lying between them. The CDR3 sequence is 12 residues long. The CDR3 DNA reads as TGTGCCACCAGCAGAGCCTCGAATGAGCAGTTCTTC. As protein: CATSRASNEQFF. The full variable domain, in which reference TRBV15 and TRBJ2-1 provide the parts outside the CDR3, is DAMVIQNPRYQVTQFGKPVTLSCSQTLNHNVMYWYQQKSSQAPKLLFHYYDKDFNNEADTPDNFQSRRPNTSFCFLDIRSPGLGDTAMYLCATSRASNEQFFGPGTRLTVL.

The chain uses TRBV5-1 and TRBJ2-1, with TRBD2 identical over 12 bases. V lost 4 bases, J lost 9 bases, and 8 bases stayed unmatched. CDR3 length equals 15 residues. Germline loops: CDR1 SGHRS, CDR2 YFSETQ. The CDR3: CASSRLGLAGSEQFF. The CDR3, as DNA: TGCGCCAGCAGCCGCCTGGGACTAGCGGGCTCTGAGCAGTTCTTC.

This rearrangement joins TRBV7-8 to TRBJ2-1; 9 nucleotides align to TRBD2. Per germline, CDR1 SGHVS and CDR2 FQNEAQ. Losses at the gene ends were 3 bases for V and 8 bases for J; bases not matched to a gene: 8. The CDR3 is 15 residues long. The CDR3 spells CASSFAGGPSDEQFF. The CDR3 DNA reads TGTGCCAGCAGCTTCGCGGGGGGGCCTTCCGATGAGCAGTTCTTC.

This clonotype was detected many times. The V and J genes are TRBV20-1 and TRBJ2-7; possible D gene TRBD1, 6 bases. CDR3 size: 12 residues. The germline gives CDR1 DFQATT, CDR2 SNEGSKA (reference sequence). V gave up 6 bases and J gave up 0 bases, with 9 bases separating them. The CDR3: CSATGNSYEQYF. The CDR3 coding sequence is TGCAGTGCCACAGGGAACTCCTACGAGCAGTACTTC.